The entry that follows covers one TCR beta chain sequence. Its cognate antigen is unknown. Following extraction, RNA underwent reverse transcription to cDNA, which served as the sequencing template. Assay: immunoSEQ multiplex PCR; the TCRdb copy retains only in-frame clones and omits some. The sample has about 210,000 clones; under 70% are singletons. V was shortened by 7 bases and J by 6 bases, with 16 bases between the two germline ends. This CDR3 is built from 14 residues. The data originate from a study of CD8+ T cells in alopecia areata. Study-level results: Sequencing of scalp samples also includes resident alphabeta T cells from normal skin.

Treatment specified: oral pan-JAK inhibitor, 5-10 mg twice daily. This sample comprised CD4+ T cells sorted from blood, obtained at week 4, from a patient treated with tofacitinib. The rearrangement links TRBV23-1 to TRBJ1-5, with D possibly being TRBD1 (6 bases). TRBV23-1 is placed among ORFs of uncertain function. The clonotype comes from a human donor with alopecia areata. CDR3 DNA sequence: TGCGCCAGCATTTGGGGGCTCGAAGGTCAGCCCCAGCATTTT. Residues: CASIWGLEGQPQHF.